This T cell receptor beta chain is from a study of tissue T cells after allogeneic stem cell transplantation. TCRdb keeps only in-frame clones here, not all; method: immunoSEQ multiplex PCR. The sample holds about 5,200 clones; 30% to 35% are singletons and the top ten take around 4.5%. The CDR3 is made up of 16 amino acids. In germline, CDR1 is KGHPV, CDR2 FQNQEV (reference sequence). V lost 0 bases to trimming and J lost 0 bases, with 9 bases between them. Regarding the study as a whole: Which tissue TCRs were alloreactive or antigen-specific was not determined. Some clones might be persisting host cells.

Points on this clone: Its antigen is unidentified. Mouse gene names and germline throughout. The read finishes 1 residue shy of the CDR3 end, and the germline J gene is used to complete it.

The time point denotes: mouse harvest day 14 after allogeneic transplant. The graft held 10^6 splenic CD5+ T cells and 10^7 T-cell-depleted bone marrow cells. Sequenced material: skin. This rearrangement joins TRBV26 to TRBJ1-3, with D possibly TRBD1 on 6 matching bases. This sequence originates from a female BALB/c mouse given C57BL/6 T cells with graft-versus-host disease after an allogeneic hematopoietic cell transplant. The CDR3 region is CASSLSRGNSGNTLYF. Incomplete CDR3 DNA: TGTGCCAGCAGTCTGTCGAGGGGGAATTCTGGAAATACGCTCTAT.